This T cell receptor beta chain was sequenced for a study of identical twins. General study findings and limits: Weaker excess sharing between twins was seen in beta out-of-frame sequences. Fewer insertions characterized abundant cord blood beta clonotypes, whereas memory repertoires showed none. Zero-insertion analyses could be partly confounded by invariant MAIT and iNKT cells.

TCRdb re-analysed the 5' RACE reads in MiXCR, keeping a single row per CDR3 protein. Altogether a few hundred thousand distinct CDR3 sequences are present, about 18% being singletons, with the ten largest covering 12%. This clonotype was seen a single time. Its antigen is unidentified. V gave up 2 bases and J gave up 2 bases, with 7 bases separating them. This CDR3 is built from 13 residues. The sample taken for sequencing was naive T cells sorted from blood. The chain has TRBV12-3 or TRBV12-4 and TRBJ2-7; D call uncertain. The clonotype was recovered from a man in his fifties in good health. The CDR3 protein is CASSLSRPYEQYF. The DNA for the CDR3 is TGTGCCAGCAGTTTATCTCGGCCCTACGAGCAGTACTTC.